A selection of T cell receptor beta chains follows, all from one sample in a study of cytomegalovirus exposure and HLA in healthy donors. Profiling relied on immunoSEQ multiplex PCR, and the TCRdb table lists in-frame clones only, not all of them. The sample includes about 160,000 clones, 81% of them seen just once. Sequencing was carried out using PBMCs. These receptors were collected from a woman aged 50 to 60 in good health and CMV-seronegative. CDR3s include the opening cysteine and the closing phenylalanine or tryptophan. The D gene is left open where the match is weak. Expanded clones are given a class, and other clones once, few, many or no size at all.

TRBV5-4	TRBJ2-7	NA	NA	CASSPRLGGSNEQYF	TGTGCCAGCAGCCCCCGGCTGGGGGGATCGAACGAGCAGTACTTC
TRBV19	TRBJ1-2	TRBD1	few	CASSISGQGNGYTF	TGTGCCAGTAGTATATCGGGACAGGGGAATGGCTACACCTTC
TRBV4-1	TRBJ2-7	NA	NA	CASSQDWSSEQYF	TGCGCCAGCAGCCAAGATTGGAGTTCCGAGCAGTACTTC
TRBV7-2	TRBJ2-6	NA	NA	CASSPPRSGANVLTF	TGTGCCAGCAGCCCCCCCCGGTCTGGGGCCAACGTCCTGACTTTC
TRBV7-2	TRBJ2-7	NA	once	CASSWPHSYEQYF	TGTGCCAGCAGCTGGCCGCATTCCTACGAGCAGTACTTC
TRBV4-2	TRBJ2-7	TRBD2	NA	CASSHTGTSGYEQYF	TGTGCCAGCAGCCACACCGGGACTAGCGGCTACGAGCAGTACTTC
TRBV5-1	TRBJ1-2	TRBD1	NA	CASSPSGTGNYGYTF	TGCGCCAGCAGCCCCTCCGGGACAGGGAACTATGGCTACACCTTC
TRBV7-3	TRBJ2-2	NA	NA	CASSPQGLGELFF	TGTGCCAGCAGCCCACAGGGATTGGGGGAGCTGTTTTTT
TRBV10-3	TRBJ2-3	TRBD2	NA	CAISLAGVGTDTQYF	TGTGCCATCAGTTTAGCGGGAGTCGGCACAGATACGCAGTATTTT
TRBV18	TRBJ1-3	NA	NA	CASKGDSGNTIYF	TGTGCCAGCAAAGGGGACTCTGGAAACACCATATATTTT
TRBV10-3	TRBJ2-1	TRBD2	NA	CATGAGGGYNEQFF	TGTGCCACAGGGGCCGGGGGGGGCTACAATGAGCAGTTCTTC
TRBV5-5	TRBJ1-3	NA	NA	CASSPGGSRSGNTIYF	TGTGCCAGCAGCCCCGGGGGATCGAGATCTGGAAACACCATATATTTT
TRBV6-5	TRBJ1-1	NA	NA	CASSYSRNTEAFF	TGTGCCAGCAGTTACTCCCGGAACACTGAAGCTTTCTTT
TRBV4-3	TRBJ2-7	TRBD1	NA	CASSPGDRPYEQYF	TGCGCCAGCAGCCCAGGGGACAGGCCCTACGAGCAGTACTTC
TRBV7-2	TRBJ2-3	TRBD2	NA	CASSPPGLARAGTQYF	TGTGCCAGCAGCCCCCCGGGACTAGCGAGGGCGGGTACGCAGTATTTT
TRBV9	TRBJ2-3	TRBD1	few	CASSATQGATDTQYF	TGTGCCAGCAGCGCAACGCAGGGGGCAACAGATACGCAGTATTTT
TRBV2	TRBJ2-3	NA	NA	CASSAPFTDTQYF	TGTGCCAGCAGCGCGCCATTCACAGATACGCAGTATTTT
TRBV6-5	TRBJ2-3	NA	few	CASSRGKGATDTQYF	TGTGCCAGCAGCCGGGGGAAGGGCGCCACAGATACGCAGTATTTT
TRBV7-9	TRBJ1-5	TRBD1	NA	CASGRQGGGNQPQHF	TGTGCCAGCGGCAGACAGGGAGGTGGCAATCAGCCCCAGCATTTT
TRBV7-9	TRBJ1-1	NA	NA	CSSSLALNTEAFF	TGTTCCAGCAGCTTGGCACTGAACACTGAAGCTTTCTTT
TRBV5-6	TRBJ2-7	NA	NA	CASSLGAGYEQYF	TGTGCCAGCAGCTTGGGTGCAGGGTACGAGCAGTACTTC
TRBV2	TRBJ2-2	NA	NA	CASSRGRVRTGELFF	TGTGCCAGCAGTCGGGGAAGGGTGCGAACCGGGGAGCTGTTTTTT
TRBV19	TRBJ1-5	NA	NA	CASSIGTLSNQPQHF	TGTGCCAGTAGTATCGGGACACTGAGCAATCAGCCCCAGCATTTT
TRBV6-5	TRBJ2-5	NA	NA	CASSSARDKTQYF	TGTGCCAGCAGCTCAGCGAGGGATAAGACCCAGTACTTC